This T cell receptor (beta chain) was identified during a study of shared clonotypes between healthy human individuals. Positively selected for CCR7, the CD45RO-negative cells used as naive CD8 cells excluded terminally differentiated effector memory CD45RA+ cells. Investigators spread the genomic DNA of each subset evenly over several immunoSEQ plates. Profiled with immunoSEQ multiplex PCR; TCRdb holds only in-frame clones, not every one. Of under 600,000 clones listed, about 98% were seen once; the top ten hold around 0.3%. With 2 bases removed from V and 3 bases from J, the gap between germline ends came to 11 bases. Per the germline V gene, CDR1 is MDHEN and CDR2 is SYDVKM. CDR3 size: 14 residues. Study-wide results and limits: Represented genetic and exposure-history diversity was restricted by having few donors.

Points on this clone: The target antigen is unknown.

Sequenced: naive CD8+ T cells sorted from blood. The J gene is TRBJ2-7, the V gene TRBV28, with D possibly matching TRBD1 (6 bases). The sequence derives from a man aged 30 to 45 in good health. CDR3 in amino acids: CASSLGDTSYEQYF. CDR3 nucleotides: TGTGCCAGCAGTTTAGGGGACACCAGCTACGAGCAGTACTTC.